The 18 T cell receptor beta chains presented below share a single source sample, sequenced in a study of blood T cell repertoires in COVID-19. Assay used: immunoSEQ multiplex PCR; TCRdb lists only in-frame clones, some missing. The sample lists approximately 310,000 clones; roughly 88% were seen once. The sequenced sample was PBMCs or T cells enriched from blood (not recorded which). Source of these receptors: a young man who had recovered from COVID-19.

The chain uses TRBV30 and TRBJ1-5; 8 bases are shared with TRBD1. J gave up 5 bases and V 2 bases, and 2 bases lay outside the gene matches. CDR1 and CDR2 from the germline V gene are GTSNPN and SVGIG (reference sequence). The length of the CDR3 is 13 residues. The CDR3 nucleotides are TGTGCCTGGAGTCCGACAGGGGATCAGCCCCAGCATTTT. It codes for CAWSPTGDQPQHF.

Comment on this clone: Within the sample, other DNA sequences also encode this same CDR3. J is TRBJ2-7 and V is TRBV9; 7 bases line up with TRBD1. Germline loops: CDR1 SGDLS, CDR2 YYNGEE. The CDR3 loop spans 14 amino acids. V was clipped by 0 bases and J by 3 bases; unmatched bases: 3. The CDR3 sequence: CASSVGQGVYEQYF. In DNA, the CDR3 is TGTGCCAGCAGCGTAGGGCAGGGGGTCTACGAGCAGTACTTC.

The V gene is TRBV5-6, the J gene TRBJ1-5; TRBD1 aligns across 7 bases. CDR3 length: 15 residues. Trimming took 0 bases from V and 7 from J; bases not matched to a gene: 7. Germline V lookup: CDR1 SGHDT, CDR2 YYEEEE. This chain's CDR3 is CASSLGGTAVQPQHF. In DNA, the CDR3 is TGTGCCAGCAGCTTGGGGGGGACAGCCGTCCAGCCCCAGCATTTT.

The chain couples TRBV10-3 to TRBJ2-5; 7 bases align to TRBD1. The V segment lost 5 bases and the J segment 1 base; nucleotides outside the gene matches: 4. The CDR3 runs 14 residues. CDR1 is ENHRY and CDR2 is SYGVKD in the germline V gene. The CDR3 reads CAISRDRFQETQYF. CDR3 DNA sequence: TGTGCCATCAGTAGGGACAGATTCCAAGAGACCCAGTACTTC.

The chain recombines TRBV6-5 with TRBJ1-2, with 8 bases matching TRBD1. Germline CDR1 MNHEY, CDR2 SVGAGI. Trimming took 5 bases from V and 8 from J; bases not matched to a gene: 13. The CDR3 totals 15 residues. CDR3 in amino acids: CASSRNGQGRYGYTF. As DNA, the CDR3 is TGTGCCAGCAGTAGAAACGGACAGGGAAGGTACGGCTACACCTTC.

The chain uses TRBV21-1 and TRBJ2-1; TRBD2, as called in the table, went unchecked against the DNA. TRBV21-1 is shown as a pseudogene. The CDR3 contains 17 residues. CDR3 sequence: CASSLRTSGGQYNEQFF. The CDR3 nucleotides read TGTGCCAGCAGCCTTAGGACTAGCGGGGGACAATACAATGAGCAGTTCTTC.

The rearrangement links TRBV2 to TRBJ1-2; D is undetermined. Germline lookup yields CDR1 SNHLY and CDR2 FYNNEI. V lost 7 bases and J 8 bases, leaving 14 bases between the germline ends. This CDR3 contains 12 residues. CDR3 bases: TGTGCCAGCACCGGCGCTCGGGAGGGCTACACCTTC. It encodes CASTGAREGYTF.

This clone was seen more than once but under ten times. The J gene is TRBJ2-2, the V gene TRBV7-3; 8 bases agree with TRBD2. In germline, CDR1 is SGHTA, CDR2 FQGTGA. With 2 bases clipped from V and 1 base from J, the junction kept 3 bases outside the gene matches. The length of the CDR3 is 16 residues. CDR3 region: CASSLGAGENTGELFF. Written as DNA, the CDR3 is TGTGCCAGCAGCTTAGGAGCGGGAGAGAACACCGGGGAGCTGTTTTTT.

The chain combines TRBV4-3 with TRBJ1-2; no clear D. Deletions cut 1 base from V and 5 bases from J, with 11 bases between. Germline V gene sequence: CDR1 LGHNA, CDR2 YSLEER. The length of the CDR3 is 14 residues. The DNA of the CDR3 is TGCGCCAGCAGCCAAGTGGCCCAATCATATGGCTACACCTTC. This encodes CASSQVAQSYGYTF.

The rearrangement uses TRBV6-5 and TRBJ1-2, with TRBD1 matching over 7 bases. The ends lost 4 bases at V and 4 bases at J; junction bases unmatched: 6. Germline lookup yields CDR1 MNHEY and CDR2 SVGAGI. The CDR3 loop spans 14 amino acids. CDR3 in DNA: TGTGCCAGCAGTTTGACAGGGCCGTTCTATGGCTACACCTTC. This encodes CASSLTGPFYGYTF.

This clone was detected only once. The chain is built from TRBV30 and TRBJ1-2, with D possibly TRBD1 on 6 matching bases. Deletions cut 5 bases from V and 8 bases from J, with 12 bases between. This CDR3 comprises 11 residues. The germline CDR1 and CDR2 sequences are GTSNPN and SVGIG (reference sequence). CDR3 loop: CAWGGAEGYTF. CDR3 bases: TGTGCCTGGGGGGGGGCGGAAGGCTACACCTTC. The full variable domain, with the rest looked up from reference TRBV30 and TRBJ1-2, is SQTIHQWPATLVQPVGSPLSLECTVEGTSNPNLYWYRQAAGRGLQLLFYSVGIGQISSEVPQNLSASRPQDRQFILSSKKLLLSDSGFYLCAWGGAEGYTFGSGTRLTVV.

This rearrangement joins TRBV7-8 to TRBJ2-1; TRBD2 aligns across 16 bases. V lost 5 bases and J lost 8; bases outside the gene matches: 6. The CDR3 runs 16 residues. Germline V gene lookup returns CDR1 SGHVS and CDR2 FQNEAQ. DNA for the CDR3: TGTGCCAGCAGCATGGGACTAGCGGGGGGGCACCATGAGCAGTTCTTC. Encoded protein: CASSMGLAGGHHEQFF.

This chain joins TRBV6-5 and TRBJ1-6, with D hard to call. CDR1 is MNHEY and CDR2 is SVGAGI in the germline V gene. V shed 0 bases and J shed 6 bases, with 12 bases lying between them. CDR3 size: 16 residues. This CDR3 is CASSYSGVFGNSPLHF. The CDR3 region has the DNA TGTGCCAGCAGTTACTCCGGGGTCTTCGGTAATTCACCCCTCCACTTT.

The chain is built from TRBV9 and TRBJ2-2; D unclear. The CDR3 consists of 17 residues. V was cut by 0 bases and J by 1 base, with 13 bases left in between. In germline, CDR1 is SGDLS, CDR2 YYNGEE. The CDR3 nucleotides read TGTGCCAGCAGCGTAGCTATCGGTCGCCGGAACACCGGGGAGCTGTTTTTT. Protein sequence: CASSVAIGRRNTGELFF.

The V gene is TRBV7-2, the J gene TRBJ1-2; no definite D call. CDR1 and CDR2 from the germline V gene are SGHTA and FQGNSA. The CDR3 is made up of 15 amino acids. V lost 6 bases and J lost 4, with 18 bases in between. This chain's CDR3 is CASRPGGREGYGYTF. The CDR3 DNA sequence: TGTGCCAGCAGACCGGGTGGGAGGGAAGGCTATGGCTACACCTTC.

The rearrangement uses TRBV24-1 and TRBJ2-3, with no clear D. The CDR3 has 13 amino acids. Trimming pared 2 bases from V and 8 bases from J, leaving 10 bases between. Germline V CDR1 and CDR2: KGHDR, SFDVKD. The CDR3 bases are TGTGCCACCAGTGATTCTGAAAGAGGTACGCAGTATTTT. Amino acid sequence: CATSDSERGTQYF.

This chain uses TRBV20-1 with TRBJ1-1, with TRBD1 matching over 9 bases. This CDR3 is built from 15 residues. Germline trimming cut 3 bases from V and 1 base from J; bases unmatched to any gene: 6. From germline, CDR1 is DFQATT and CDR2 SNEGSKA (reference sequence). The CDR3 protein is CSASQGQGKNTEAFF. CDR3 coding DNA: TGCAGTGCTAGTCAGGGACAGGGAAAGAACACTGAAGCTTTCTTT.

The chain uses TRBV7-3 and TRBJ2-2; a weak D match, TRBD2 (7 bases). Germline V gives CDR1 SGHTA, CDR2 FQGTGA. This CDR3 spans 16 amino acids. V dropped 5 bases and J dropped 6 bases, with 19 bases sitting between them. The CDR3 is CASSPEGGLVAGELFF. The CDR3, as DNA: TGTGCCAGCAGCCCTGAGGGGGGGCTAGTCGCCGGGGAGCTGTTTTTT.